Included here is one T cell receptor beta chain sequence, with context. Original processing notes: Cell counts per sample came from amplifying reference gene primers. Sequencing was performed with immunoSEQ multiplex PCR; in TCRdb, only in-frame clones are kept and a portion is missing. The V and J calls and clone size are taken from that table; D and trimming were inferred from the DNA. The sample has approximately 160,000 clones; approximately 95% are singletons. These data are taken from a study of blood T cell repertoires in COVID-19. Whole-study context: COVID-19 samples, acute and convalescent, were from the United States, Italy and Spain. The analysed material was cDNA or gDNA that came from T cells, B-cell-depleted T cells, or PBMCs.

A Seattle source enrolled patients during active infection and followed them longitudinally. CDR3 length: 15 residues. Looked up from germline, CDR1 is LNHDA and CDR2 is SQIVND (reference sequence). The junction had 9 bases not matched to a gene; V was cut back by 7 bases and J by 8 bases. The genes are TRBV19 and TRBJ1-6, with TRBD1 matching over 9 bases. What was sequenced was peripheral blood. The receptor's source is an older woman with COVID-19, enrolled during active disease. CDR3 coding DNA: TGTGCCAGTACCCCTCGCGACAGGGGGGATTCACCCCTCCACTTT. This sequence encodes CASTPRDRGDSPLHF. Full variable domain (remainder filled in from reference TRBV19 and TRBJ1-6): DGGITQSPKYLFRKEGQNVTLSCEQNLNHDAMYWYRQDPGQGLRLIYYSQIVNDFQKGDIAEGYSVSREKKESFPLTVTSAQKNPTAFYLCASTPRDRGDSPLHFGNGTRLTVT.